This TCR beta chain derives from a study of OX40 agonist ivuxolimab in advanced cancers. Method: immunoSEQ multiplex PCR; TCRdb's copy keeps in-frame clones and lacks some. The table has tens of thousands of clones, roughly nine tenths seen once. After removal of 1 base from V and 8 bases from J, the junction contained 6 bases not matched to a gene. The germline gives CDR1 SGHTA, CDR2 FQGTGA. CDR3 size: 15 residues. This clone was observed a single time. This TCR derives from an adult with an advanced solid tumor such as melanoma, head and neck, liver or kidney cancer. V is TRBV7-3 and J is TRBJ2-1; 9 bases are a match to TRBD1. The input for sequencing was CD4+ or CD8+ T cells sorted from blood, taken in a trial of the OX40 agonist ivuxolimab. CDR3 sequence (DNA): TGTGCCAGCAGCTTAAGGGACAGGGTTGTCGATGAGCAGTTCTTC. Protein sequence: CASSLRDRVVDEQFF.